This TCR beta chain was found in a study of blood T cell repertoires in COVID-19. Study summary: From the United States, Italy and Spain came samples of acute and convalescent COVID-19. The analysed material was cDNA or gDNA that came from T cells, B-cell-depleted T cells, or PBMCs.

The CDR3 runs to 13 residues. From germline, CDR1 is LGHNA and CDR2 YSLEER. V gave up 3 bases and J gave up 13 bases, with 13 bases separating them. The protocol was immunoSEQ multiplex PCR, while the TCRdb copy is restricted to in-frame clones and leaves out a portion. The table has fewer than 250,000 clones, roughly 84% seen once; the top ten hold 7.2%. Participants came from roughly 24 US areas, aged roughly 18 to 95 years. The clonotype originates from a man younger than 40 in a cohort exposed to, infected with or recovered from COVID-19 (not recorded which). The chain recombines TRBV4-3 with TRBJ1-6; D possibly corresponds to TRBD1 (5 bases). Sequencing used PBMCs or T cells enriched from blood (not recorded which). CDR3 residues: CASSQHRQSPLHF. The CDR3 DNA is TGCGCCAGCAGCCAGCACAGACAGAGCCCCCTCCACTTT.